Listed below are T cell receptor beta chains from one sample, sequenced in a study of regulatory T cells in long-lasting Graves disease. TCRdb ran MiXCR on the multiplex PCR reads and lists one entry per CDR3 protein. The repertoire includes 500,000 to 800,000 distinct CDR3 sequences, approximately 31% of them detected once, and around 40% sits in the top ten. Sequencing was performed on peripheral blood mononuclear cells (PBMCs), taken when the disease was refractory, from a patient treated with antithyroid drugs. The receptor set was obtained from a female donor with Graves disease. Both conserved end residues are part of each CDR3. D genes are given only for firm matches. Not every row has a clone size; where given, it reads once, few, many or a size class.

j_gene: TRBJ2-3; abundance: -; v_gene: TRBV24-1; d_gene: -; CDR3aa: CATSGPGTDTQYF; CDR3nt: TGTGCCACCAGTGGCCCAGGCACAGATACGCAGTATTTT
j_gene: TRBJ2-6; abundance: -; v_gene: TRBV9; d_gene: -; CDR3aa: CASSFRHLGANVLTF; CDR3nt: TGTGCCAGCAGCTTTCGCCATCTCGGGGCCAACGTCCTGACTTTC
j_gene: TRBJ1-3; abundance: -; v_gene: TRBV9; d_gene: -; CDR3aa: CASSPTRGSRSGNTIYF; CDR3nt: TGTGCCAGCAGCCCCACGAGAGGTTCCCGCTCTGGAAACACCATATATTTT
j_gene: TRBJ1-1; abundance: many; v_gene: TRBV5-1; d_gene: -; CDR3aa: CASSLLGGNTEAFF; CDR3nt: TGTGCCAGCAGTCTCCTTGGCGGGAACACTGAAGCTTTCTTT
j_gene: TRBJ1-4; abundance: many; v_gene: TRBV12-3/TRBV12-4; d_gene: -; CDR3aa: CASSFGQYEKLFF; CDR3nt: TGTGCCAGCAGTTTCGGGCAGTATGAAAAACTGTTTTTT
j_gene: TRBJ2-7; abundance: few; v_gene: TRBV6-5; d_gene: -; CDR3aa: CASSYSGWSSGWQYF; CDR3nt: TGTGCCAGCAGTTACTCGGGATGGTCCAGTGGTTGGCAGTACTTC
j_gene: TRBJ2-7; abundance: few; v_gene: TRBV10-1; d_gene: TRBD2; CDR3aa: CASSRLATSEQYF; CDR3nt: TGCGCCAGCAGCAGACTAGCAACTAGCGAGCAGTACTTC
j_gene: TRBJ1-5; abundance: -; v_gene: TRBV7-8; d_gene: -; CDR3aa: CASSLGVSRPQHF; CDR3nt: TGTGCCAGCAGCTTAGGGGTGTCCCGGCCCCAGCATTTT
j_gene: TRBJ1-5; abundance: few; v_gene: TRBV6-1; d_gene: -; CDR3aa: CASSLQPMGNQPQHF; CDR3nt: TGTGCCAGCAGTCTACAGCCGATGGGCAATCAGCCCCAGCATTTT
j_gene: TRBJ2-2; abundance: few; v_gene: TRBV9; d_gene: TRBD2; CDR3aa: CASSQRGGGTGELFF; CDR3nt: TGTGCCAGCAGCCAGCGTGGGGGGGGTACCGGGGAGCTGTTTTTT
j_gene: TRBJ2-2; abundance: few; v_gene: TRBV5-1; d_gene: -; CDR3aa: CASSLALTENTGELFF; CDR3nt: TGCGCCAGCAGCTTGGCCCTGACCGAGAACACCGGGGAGCTGTTTTTT
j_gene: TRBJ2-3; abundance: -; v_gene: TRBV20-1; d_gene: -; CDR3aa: CSAQSLGTDTQYF; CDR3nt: TGCAGTGCTCAGTCTCTGGGGACAGATACGCAGTATTTT
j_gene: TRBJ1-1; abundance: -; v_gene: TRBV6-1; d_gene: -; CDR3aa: CASWVLSWTEAFF; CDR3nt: TGTGCCAGCTGGGTCCTCTCGTGGACTGAAGCTTTCTTT
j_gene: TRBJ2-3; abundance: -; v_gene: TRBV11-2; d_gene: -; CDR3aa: CASSPGTPGQDTQYF; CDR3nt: TGTGCCAGCAGCCCAGGGACCCCTGGGCAGGATACGCAGTATTTT
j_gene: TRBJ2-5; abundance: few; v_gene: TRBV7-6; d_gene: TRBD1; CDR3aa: CASSLRQGAWETQYF; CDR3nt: TGTGCCAGCAGCTTAAGACAGGGGGCATGGGAGACCCAGTACTTC
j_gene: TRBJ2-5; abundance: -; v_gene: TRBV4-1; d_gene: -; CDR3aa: CASSQVGSVGETQYF; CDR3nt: TGCGCCAGCAGCCAAGTTGGGTCCGTGGGAGAGACCCAGTACTTC
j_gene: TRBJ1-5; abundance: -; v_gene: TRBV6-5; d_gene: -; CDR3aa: CASSYSVGQTNQPQHF; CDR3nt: TGTGCCAGCAGTTACTCGGTAGGACAGACTAATCAGCCCCAGCATTTT
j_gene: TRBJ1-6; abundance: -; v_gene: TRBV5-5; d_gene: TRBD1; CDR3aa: CASSLSRQGNSPLHF; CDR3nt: TGTGCCAGCAGCTTGTCCCGACAGGGTAATTCACCCCTCCACTTT
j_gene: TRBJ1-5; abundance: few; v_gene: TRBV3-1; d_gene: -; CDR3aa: CASSQEGRGNQPQHF; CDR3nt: TGTGCCAGCAGCCAAGAAGGCAGGGGAAATCAGCCCCAGCATTTT
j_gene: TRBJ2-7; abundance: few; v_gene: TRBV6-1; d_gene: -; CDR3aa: CASSALIYEQYF; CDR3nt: TGTGCCAGCAGTGCCCTCATCTACGAGCAGTACTTC
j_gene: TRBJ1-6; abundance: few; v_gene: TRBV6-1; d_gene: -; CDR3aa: CASTALGRGSPLHF; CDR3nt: TGTGCCAGCACGGCTCTAGGTCGGGGCTCACCCCTCCACTTT
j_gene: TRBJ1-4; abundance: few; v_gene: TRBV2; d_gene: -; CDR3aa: CASSGYSATNEKLFF; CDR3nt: TGTGCCAGCAGTGGATACAGTGCAACTAATGAAAAACTGTTTTTT
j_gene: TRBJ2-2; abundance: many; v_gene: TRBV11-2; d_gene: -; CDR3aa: CASSEVTRGNGELFF; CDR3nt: TGTGCCAGCAGCGAAGTTACTCGAGGGAACGGGGAGCTGTTTTTT
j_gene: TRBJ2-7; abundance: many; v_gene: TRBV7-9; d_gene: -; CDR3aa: CASSLATGMMAYEQYF; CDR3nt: TGTGCCAGCAGCTTAGCTACCGGGATGATGGCCTACGAGCAGTACTTC
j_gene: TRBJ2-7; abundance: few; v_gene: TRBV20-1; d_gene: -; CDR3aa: CSASAPGAPTYEQYF; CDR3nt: TGCAGTGCTAGCGCCCCCGGGGCACCGACCTACGAGCAGTACTTC
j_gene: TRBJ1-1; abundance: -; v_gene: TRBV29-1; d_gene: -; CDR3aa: CSALGELNTEAFF; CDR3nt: TGCAGCGCCTTGGGTGAATTGAACACTGAAGCTTTCTTT
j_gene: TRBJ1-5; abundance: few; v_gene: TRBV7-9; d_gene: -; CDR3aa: CASSLGGTDNQPQHF; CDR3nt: TGTGCCAGCAGCTTAGGGGGGACGGATAATCAGCCCCAGCATTTT
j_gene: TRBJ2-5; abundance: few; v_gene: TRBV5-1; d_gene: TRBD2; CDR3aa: CASSPLAGVETQYF; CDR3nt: TGTGCCAGCTCACCTCTAGCGGGAGTAGAGACCCAGTACTTC
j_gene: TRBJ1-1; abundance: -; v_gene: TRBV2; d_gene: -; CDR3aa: CASGLYLNTEAFF; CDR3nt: TGTGCCAGCGGATTATACCTGAACACTGAAGCTTTCTTT
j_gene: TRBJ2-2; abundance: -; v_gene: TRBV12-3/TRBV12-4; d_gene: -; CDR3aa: CASTLGGTGELFF; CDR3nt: TGTGCCAGCACCTTAGGGGGAACCGGGGAGCTGTTTTTT
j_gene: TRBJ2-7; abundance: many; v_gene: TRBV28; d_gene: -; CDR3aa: CASTPGHLYEQYF; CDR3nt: TGTGCCAGCACCCCGGGACACCTCTACGAGCAGTACTTC
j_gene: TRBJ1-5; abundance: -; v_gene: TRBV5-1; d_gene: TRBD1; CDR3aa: CASSLDRQPQHF; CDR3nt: TGTGCCAGCAGCTTGGACAGGCAGCCCCAGCATTTT
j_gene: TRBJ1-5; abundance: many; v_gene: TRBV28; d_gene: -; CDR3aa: CASSLFGYNQPQHF; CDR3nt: TGTGCCAGCAGTTTATTTGGCTACAATCAGCCCCAGCATTTT
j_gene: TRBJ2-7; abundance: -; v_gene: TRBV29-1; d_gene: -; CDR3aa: CSVYDPGTTYEQYF; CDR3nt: TGCAGCGTCTATGACCCCGGGACGACCTACGAGCAGTACTTC
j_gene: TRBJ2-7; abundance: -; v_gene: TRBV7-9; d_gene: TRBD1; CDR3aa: CASSPYGQGEKAYEQYF; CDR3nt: TGTGCCAGCAGCCCGTATGGACAGGGGGAGAAGGCCTACGAGCAGTACTTC
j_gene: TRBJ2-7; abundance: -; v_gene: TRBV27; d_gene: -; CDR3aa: CASSCGGQEAYEQYF; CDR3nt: TGTGCCAGCAGTTGTGGGGGGCAGGAGGCCTACGAGCAGTACTTC
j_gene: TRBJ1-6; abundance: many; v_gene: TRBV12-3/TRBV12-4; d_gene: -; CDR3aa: CASSLGREASPLHF; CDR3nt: TGTGCCAGCAGTTTGGGCAGGGAGGCTTCACCCCTCCACTTT
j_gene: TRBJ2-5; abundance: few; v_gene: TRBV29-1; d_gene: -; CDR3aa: CSALPGQETQYF; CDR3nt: TGCAGCGCCCTGCCGGGGCAAGAGACCCAGTACTTC
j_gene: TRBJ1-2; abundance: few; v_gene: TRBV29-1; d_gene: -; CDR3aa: CSVVTGTYGYTF; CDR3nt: TGCAGCGTGGTTACAGGGACCTATGGCTACACCTTC
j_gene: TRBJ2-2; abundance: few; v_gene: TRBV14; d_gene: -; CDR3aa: CASSQGGYTGELFF; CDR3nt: TGTGCCAGCAGCCAAGGGGGGTACACCGGGGAGCTGTTTTTT
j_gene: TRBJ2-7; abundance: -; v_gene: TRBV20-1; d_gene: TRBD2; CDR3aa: CSARGAGAGVSYEQYF; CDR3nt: TGCAGTGCTAGAGGGGCGGGAGCGGGAGTCAGCTACGAGCAGTACTTC
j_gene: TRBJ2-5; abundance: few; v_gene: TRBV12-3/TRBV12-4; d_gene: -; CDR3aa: CASRLQGQETQYF; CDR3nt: TGTGCCAGCAGATTACAGGGACAAGAGACCCAGTACTTC
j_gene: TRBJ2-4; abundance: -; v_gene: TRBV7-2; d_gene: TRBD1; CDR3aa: CASSSQGARAKNIQYF; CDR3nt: TGTGCCAGCAGCTCACAGGGGGCCCGAGCCAAAAACATTCAGTACTTC
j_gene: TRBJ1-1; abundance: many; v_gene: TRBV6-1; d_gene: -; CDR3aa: CASKVSGDRGTEAFF; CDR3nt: TGTGCCAGCAAAGTCTCAGGGGATCGAGGCACTGAAGCTTTCTTT
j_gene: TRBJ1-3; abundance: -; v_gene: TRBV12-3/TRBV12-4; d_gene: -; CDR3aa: CASSTTGLSGNTIYF; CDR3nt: TGTGCCAGCAGTACTACAGGGCTCTCTGGAAACACCATATATTTT
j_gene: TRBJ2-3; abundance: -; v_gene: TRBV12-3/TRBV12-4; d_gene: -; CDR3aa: CASSPDVVDSDTQYF; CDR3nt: TGTGCCAGCAGTCCTGATGTGGTAGACTCAGATACGCAGTATTTT
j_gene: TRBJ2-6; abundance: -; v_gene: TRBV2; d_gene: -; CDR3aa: CASNRPSGANVLTF; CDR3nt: TGTGCCAGCAATCGCCCCTCTGGGGCCAACGTCCTGACTTTC
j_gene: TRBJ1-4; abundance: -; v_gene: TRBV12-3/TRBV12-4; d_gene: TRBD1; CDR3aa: CASSPTRQGGGKLFF; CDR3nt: TGTGCCAGCAGTCCAACCCGACAGGGGGGGGGAAAACTGTTTTTT
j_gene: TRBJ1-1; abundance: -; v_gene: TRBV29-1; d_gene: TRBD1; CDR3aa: CSVARGQGTEAFF; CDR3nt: TGCAGCGTTGCTAGGGGGCAGGGCACTGAAGCTTTCTTT
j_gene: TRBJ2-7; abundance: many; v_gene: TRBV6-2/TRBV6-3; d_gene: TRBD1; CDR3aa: CASSYSLTGSYEQYF; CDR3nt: TGTGCCAGCAGTTACTCCCTGACAGGGTCCTACGAGCAGTACTTC
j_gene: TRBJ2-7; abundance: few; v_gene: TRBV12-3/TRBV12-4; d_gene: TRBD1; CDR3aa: CASSLTPDRGLAGEQYF; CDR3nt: TGTGCCAGCAGTTTAACCCCGGACAGGGGGCTCGCGGGGGAGCAGTACTTC
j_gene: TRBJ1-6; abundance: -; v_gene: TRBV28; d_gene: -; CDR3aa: CASRGDISSSPYNSPLHF; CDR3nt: TGTGCCAGTCGGGGGGACATCTCCAGTAGCCCCTATAATTCACCCCTCCACTTT
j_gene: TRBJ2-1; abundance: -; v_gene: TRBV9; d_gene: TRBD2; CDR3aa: CAGSPGTSGAHEQFF; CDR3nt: TGTGCCGGCAGCCCCGGGACTAGCGGGGCGCATGAGCAGTTCTTC